This T cell receptor beta chain was recorded in a study of blood T cell repertoires in COVID-19. As processed by the authors: Scientists estimated how many nucleated cells there were by amplifying reference gene primers. Only in-frame clones appear in the TCRdb table, and some are missing; sequencing was by immunoSEQ multiplex PCR. From that table come the V and J calls and clone size; the DNA was used to work out D and trimming. Of roughly 70,000 clones listed, 90% were seen once; the top ten hold around 0.52%. Germline loops: CDR1 MNHEY, CDR2 SVGAGI. V was clipped by 5 bases and J by 7 bases; unmatched bases: 9. This CDR3 has 14 amino acids.

The sequence was obtained from a man aged 50 to 60 with COVID-19, enrolled during active disease. The chain joins TRBV6-5 to TRBJ2-7, with 9 bases that match TRBD1. The sequencing sample was made of peripheral blood. The CDR3 nucleotides are TGTGCCAGCAGTAACAGGGGGCGGATATGGGAGCAGTACTTC. It encodes CASSNRGRIWEQYF.